This TCR beta chain was identified during a study of blood T cell repertoires in COVID-19. Study context: The United States, Italy and Spain supplied acute and convalescent COVID-19 samples. From T cells, B-cell-depleted T cells, or PBMCs came the material, which was cDNA or gDNA.

V was clipped by 11 bases and J by 6 bases, with 16 bases between them. This CDR3 has 12 amino acids. This clone has a handful of counts. Authors' data handling: From reference gene primer amplification, estimates of nucleated cell counts were derived. Sequenced by immunoSEQ multiplex PCR; TCRdb stores in-frame clones only, minus some. V, J and clone size reflect that table, while D and trimming were determined from the DNA. The table includes about 380,000 clones, 85% detected once. The receptor was isolated from a woman under 30 with acute or convalescent COVID-19. Source material: peripheral blood. V and J are TRBV12-3 or TRBV12-4 and TRBJ1-2; TRBD1 is a possible D gene (6 bases). CDR3 coding DNA: TGTGCCTGGTGGAGGCAGGGGCATGGCTACACCTTC. Its translation: CAWWRQGHGYTF.